Following are 18 T cell receptor beta chains from one sample sequenced in a study of blood T cell repertoires in COVID-19. TCRdb's copy holds only in-frame clones and misses some; the assay was immunoSEQ multiplex PCR. The data hold 200,000 to 250,000 clones, with 90% observed a single time. Input material: PBMCs or T cells enriched from blood (not recorded which). These receptors all come from a man aged 45-60 years who had been exposed to COVID-19.

The chain links TRBV4-1 to TRBJ1-6, with TRBD1 as a possible D gene (5 bases). This CDR3 has 14 residues. V gave up 9 bases and J gave up 13 bases, with 22 bases separating them. Per germline, CDR1 MGHRA and CDR2 YSYEKL. CDR3 in amino acids: CASRGRSWESPLHF. Here the CDR3 DNA reads TGCGCCAGTCGGGGGAGGTCCTGGGAATCTCCCCTCCACTTT.

This clone was counted a single time. The chain employs TRBV30 and TRBJ1-2; no reliable D call. The germline V and J ends were trimmed by 4 bases and 2 bases, with 8 bases remaining between them. Looked up from germline, CDR1 is GTSNPN and CDR2 is SVGIG (reference sequence). The CDR3 contains 12 residues. This CDR3 reads CAWNPGNYGYTF. The CDR3 DNA sequence: TGTGCCTGGAATCCGGGAAACTATGGCTACACCTTC.

The chain couples TRBV19 to TRBJ1-5, with D maybe TRBD1 (5 bases). This CDR3 is built from 15 residues. CDR1 and CDR2 from the germline V gene are LNHDA and SQIVND (reference sequence). The V end lost 3 bases, the J end lost 2 bases, and 11 bases lay between the germline ends. The CDR3 DNA is TGTGCCAGTAGTATTCCGGCCAGGGGCAATCAGCCCCAGCATTTT. It is translated as CASSIPARGNQPQHF. The variable domain in full, with the rest retrieved from reference TRBV19 and TRBJ1-5, is DGGITQSPKYLFRKEGQNVTLSCEQNLNHDAMYWYRQDPGQGLRLIYYSQIVNDFQKGDIAEGYSVSREKKESFPLTVTSAQKNPTAFYLCASSIPARGNQPQHFGDGTRLSIL.

The rearrangement uses TRBV5-1 and TRBJ2-5, with 10 bases matching TRBD1. Germline CDR1 reads SGHRS; CDR2 reads YFSETQ. This CDR3 is built from 15 residues. Trimming took 2 bases from V and 3 from J; bases not matched to a gene: 4. The CDR3, as DNA: TGCGCCAGCAGCTTAAGTGGGACAGGGGAAGAGACCCAGTACTTC. Its translation: CASSLSGTGEETQYF.

Details on this clone: This CDR3 is also generated by other DNA sequences in the sample. The chain couples TRBV28 to TRBJ2-2; D call uncertain. This CDR3 has 12 amino acids. The ends were cut back, 3 bases at V and 5 bases at J, with 4 bases in the middle. Germline assignment: CDR1 MDHEN and CDR2 SYDVKM. This CDR3 reads CASSFLTGELFF. CDR3 DNA: TGTGCCAGCAGTTTCCTAACCGGGGAGCTGTTTTTT.

The CDR3 region is CASSQEPTAINEQFF. The CDR3 region has the DNA TGCGCCAGCAGCCAAGAGCCGACAGCTATTAATGAGCAGTTCTTC. V usage is TRBV4-1 and J usage is TRBJ2-1, with a possible D match to TRBD1 (5 bases). The CDR3 is 15 residues long. Per the germline V gene, CDR1 is MGHRA and CDR2 is YSYEKL. Between the trimmed V and J ends, which lost 0 bases and 7 bases, there was a span of 13 bases.

The chain joins TRBV4-1 to TRBJ1-5, with D maybe TRBD1 (6 bases). Germline-derived CDR1 and CDR2 are MGHRA and YSYEKL. The germline V and J ends were trimmed by 4 bases and 3 bases, with 13 bases remaining between them. CDR3 length equals 15 residues. The CDR3 is CASSLGQGYNQPQHF. CDR3 nucleotide sequence: TGCGCCAGCAGCCTAGGTCAGGGGTACAATCAGCCCCAGCATTTT.

The rearrangement uses TRBV5-4 and TRBJ2-3, with TRBD2 identical over 10 bases. This CDR3 has 16 amino acids. Germline CDR1 is SGHNT and CDR2 is YYREEE (reference sequence). The junction had 13 bases not matched to a gene; V was cut back by 4 bases and J by 8 bases. CDR3 nucleotide sequence: TGTGCCAGCAGCCCGCCTGGTAGCGGGGGGATTGTTACGCAGTATTTT. Translated, it gives CASSPPGSGGIVTQYF.

The J gene is TRBJ1-3, the V gene TRBV5-1; D may be TRBD1 (5 bases). This CDR3 has 13 amino acids. Per germline, CDR1 SGHRS and CDR2 YFSETQ. Trimming removed 4 bases from V and 1 base from J, with 6 bases in between. The CDR3 region is CASSQGSGNTIYF. CDR3 bases: TGCGCCAGCAGCCAGGGTTCTGGAAACACCATATATTTT.

This chain joins TRBV19 and TRBJ1-6; D unclear. This CDR3 contains 15 residues. Germline V lookup: CDR1 LNHDA, CDR2 SQIVND (reference sequence). Between the trimmed V and J ends, which lost 5 bases and 0 bases, there was a span of 8 bases. CDR3 residues: CASSLGSSYNSPLHF. CDR3 DNA sequence: TGTGCCAGTAGTCTCGGGAGCTCCTATAATTCACCCCTCCACTTT.

This clone appeared a single time. The chain employs TRBV18 and TRBJ1-4; no definite D call. There are 15 residues in the CDR3. Germline CDR1 reads KGHSH; CDR2 reads LQKENI. The V end was cut by 2 bases, the J end by 5 bases, with 12 bases between. CDR3 region: CASSPGLPPNEKLFF. In DNA, the CDR3 is TGTGCCAGCTCACCAGGACTGCCACCAAATGAAAAACTGTTTTTT.

This chain links TRBV3-1 (or the pseudogene TRBV3-2) with TRBJ2-4; 14 positions agree with TRBD2. CDR3 length equals 19 residues. CDR1 and CDR2 from the germline V gene are LGHDT and YNNKEL (reference sequence). V lost 4 bases, J lost 1 base, and 9 bases stayed unmatched. CDR3 coding DNA: TGTGCCAGCAGCCTCCACGGGACTAGCGGGAGAGGGGCCAAAAACATTCAGTACTTC. Translating gives CASSLHGTSGRGAKNIQYF.

The chain uses TRBV5-1 and TRBJ2-3; no clear D. Germline lookup yields CDR1 SGHRS and CDR2 YFSETQ. V gave up 2 bases and J gave up 3 bases, with 7 bases separating them. This CDR3 region has 13 residues. The CDR3 coding sequence is TGCGCCAGCAGCTTTGTCCCTACAGATACGCAGTATTTT. The encoded protein is CASSFVPTDTQYF.

The chain has TRBV27 and TRBJ2-1; TRBD2 aligns across 9 bases. Trimming at V came to 0 bases and at J to 4 bases, leaving 7 bases not matched to a gene. In germline, CDR1 is MNHEY, CDR2 SMNVEV (reference sequence). This CDR3 contains 17 residues. This CDR3 is CASSLSLAGVGYNEQFF. The DNA of the CDR3 is TGTGCCAGCAGTTTATCCTTAGCGGGGGTGGGTTACAATGAGCAGTTCTTC.

The chain couples TRBV2 to TRBJ1-3, with TRBD1 identical over 9 bases. CDR1 and CDR2 (germline): SNHLY, FYNNEI. Germline trimming cut 4 bases from V and 1 base from J; bases unmatched to any gene: 5. CDR3 length: 16 residues. The CDR3 sequence: CASSVYRGRSGNTIYF. The CDR3 region has the DNA TGTGCCAGCAGTGTCTACAGGGGGCGGTCTGGAAACACCATATATTTT. The full variable domain, its missing parts supplied by reference TRBV2 and TRBJ1-3, is EPEVTQTPSHQVTQMGQEVILRCVPISNHLYFYWYRQILGQKVEFLVSFYNNEISEKSEIFDDQFSVERPDGSNFTLKIRSTKLEDSAMYFCASSVYRGRSGNTIYFGEGSWLTVV.

As DNA, the CDR3 is TGTGCCAGTACTGGGAGGGAGAGCGACTATGGCTACACCTTC. Translation: CASTGRESDYGYTF. The J gene is TRBJ1-2, the V gene TRBV19; D is unresolved. Trimming removed 7 bases at V and 3 bases at J, with 15 bases between. CDR3 length: 14 residues. Germline V gene data show CDR1 as LNHDA and CDR2 as SQIVND (reference sequence).

This clone was seen only once. The chain joins TRBV5-1 to TRBJ1-4; a weak D match, TRBD1 (5 bases). V lost 0 bases to trimming and J lost 4 bases, with 13 bases between them. From germline, CDR1 is SGHRS and CDR2 YFSETQ. This CDR3 is built from 16 residues. In DNA form, the CDR3 reads TGCGCCAGCAGCTTGGAAGGTGGGGCTGGTAATGAAAAACTGTTTTTT. Translated: CASSLEGGAGNEKLFF.

The chain recombines TRBV7-2 with TRBJ1-3; D gene ambiguous. The CDR3 consists of 12 residues. Germline CDR1 reads SGHTA; CDR2 reads FQGNSA. Between the trimmed V and J ends, which lost 10 bases and 1 base, there was a span of 8 bases. The CDR3 DNA follows: TGTGCCACCGGGGTATCTGGAAACACCATATATTTT. As protein: CATGVSGNTIYF.